The 25 T cell receptor beta chains below were found in one sample sequenced in a study of T cell repertoires and HLA-DP antigens. Their target antigens are unknown. Profiling relied on immunoSEQ multiplex PCR, and the TCRdb table lists in-frame clones only, not all of them. The table lists over 100,000 clones, 80% to 95% of them singletons. The material sequenced was CD4+ T cells from PBMCs. The receptors here all came from a woman aged 18-29 years in good health and CMV-seronegative.

The chain employs TRBV28 and TRBJ1-4, with D perhaps TRBD1 (5 bases). From germline, CDR1 is MDHEN and CDR2 SYDVKM. The CDR3 is 15 residues long. With 6 bases removed from V and 5 bases from J, the gap between germline ends came to 16 bases. CDR3 residues: CASSQAGLQNEKLFF. The CDR3 DNA reads TGTGCCAGCAGCCAGGCGGGGCTCCAAAATGAAAAACTGTTTTTT.

This clone has a handful of counts. This chain joins TRBV30 and TRBJ1-4; 7 bases map to TRBD1. The CDR3 length is 14 residues. Germline CDR1 reads GTSNPN; CDR2 reads SVGIG (reference sequence). With V trimmed by 4 bases and J by 8 bases, 10 bases remained unmatched. The CDR3, as DNA: TGTGCCTGGACCGTAACAGGGGATTACGAAAAACTGTTTTTT. This translates into CAWTVTGDYEKLFF.

Note on this clone: Other DNA variants within this sample encode the same CDR3. The V gene is TRBV18, the J gene TRBJ1-1; D is uncertain. V was shortened by 3 bases and J by 0 bases, with 5 bases between the two germline ends. There are 13 residues in the CDR3. The germline gives CDR1 KGHSH, CDR2 LQKENI. The CDR3 here is CASSPDLNTEAFF. Here the CDR3 DNA reads TGTGCCAGCTCACCCGACTTGAACACTGAAGCTTTCTTT.

J is TRBJ2-2 and V is TRBV5-6; D is uncertain. Per the germline V gene, CDR1 is SGHDT and CDR2 is YYEEEE. V lost 0 bases to trimming and J lost 8 bases, with 11 bases between them. This CDR3 contains 14 residues. Here the CDR3 DNA reads TGTGCCAGCAGCTTGGGGGCAACCGCAGGGGAGCTGTTTTTT. Residues: CASSLGATAGELFF.

V gene TRBV25-1 combines with J gene TRBJ2-5, with TRBD2 identical over 11 bases. The CDR3 length is 17 residues. CDR1 is MGHDK, CDR2 SYGVNS, per germline. The ends lost 1 base at V and 2 bases at J; junction bases unmatched: 6. The CDR3 DNA is TGTGCCAGCAGTGAATGGACTAGCGGGTACTTACAAGAGACCCAGTACTTC. Translating gives CASSEWTSGYLQETQYF.

In this sample, this clone turned up a few times. V usage is TRBV18 and J usage is TRBJ2-7; D not resolved. Germline CDR1 KGHSH, CDR2 LQKENI. The CDR3 covers 15 residues. Trimming left V 1 base short and J 5 bases short, with 15 bases between. The CDR3: CASSPLRSQFHEQYF. The CDR3 bases are TGTGCCAGCTCACCACTGAGATCCCAGTTCCACGAGCAGTACTTC.

The rearrangement links TRBV7-8 to TRBJ2-3; 7 bases match TRBD1. V gave up 2 bases and J gave up 4 bases; unmatched junction bases: 6. Looked up from germline, CDR1 is SGHVS and CDR2 is FQNEAQ. The CDR3 has 15 amino acids. The CDR3 reads CASSLRQGVADTQYF. CDR3 DNA: TGTGCCAGCAGCTTACGACAGGGCGTGGCAGATACGCAGTATTTT.

The J gene is TRBJ2-3, the V gene TRBV20-1; D uncertain. The CDR3 sequence is 11 residues long. Germline values: CDR1 DFQATT, CDR2 SNEGSKA (reference sequence). With 2 bases removed from V and 10 bases from J, the gap between germline ends came to 10 bases. The CDR3 sequence is CSARPQMAQYF. The CDR3, as DNA: TGCAGTGCTAGACCTCAGATGGCGCAGTATTTT.

V is TRBV19 and J is TRBJ1-5; 7 bases line up with TRBD1. The CDR3 runs to 15 residues. CDR1 is LNHDA, CDR2 SQIVND, per germline (reference sequence). V trimming: 5 bases; J trimming: 5 bases; junction bases outside the gene matches: 9. In DNA, the CDR3 is TGTGCCAGTAGTCCCATAGGGACAGTTCATCAGCCCCAGCATTTT. Amino acids: CASSPIGTVHQPQHF.

The rearrangement links TRBV9 to TRBJ1-1; 8 bases fit TRBD1. Germline V gene data show CDR1 as SGDLS and CDR2 as YYNGEE. The CDR3 has 15 amino acids. Losses at the gene ends were 4 bases for V and 3 bases for J; bases not matched to a gene: 8. CDR3 in DNA: TGTGCCAGCAGCCCCCGGACAGGGAGGGACACTGAAGCTTTCTTT. Residues: CASSPRTGRDTEAFF.

V usage is TRBV28 and J usage is TRBJ2-4, with D uncertain. V was shortened by 11 bases and J by 8 bases, with 16 bases between the two germline ends. This CDR3 contains 12 residues. The germline CDR1 and CDR2 sequences are MDHEN and SYDVKM. DNA of the CDR3: TGTGCCCCACCAGCCTTGCCACACATTCAGTACTTC. This sequence encodes CAPPALPHIQYF.

The V call is TRBV7-2, the J call TRBJ2-7; 9 nucleotides line up with TRBD2. The junction had 5 bases not matched to a gene; V was cut back by 0 bases and J by 2 bases. Germline V lookup: CDR1 SGHTA, CDR2 FQGNSA. There are 16 residues in the CDR3. The CDR3 here is CASSLAMLAGPYEQYF. The CDR3 region has the DNA TGTGCCAGCAGCTTAGCGATGCTAGCGGGGCCCTACGAGCAGTACTTC.

J is TRBJ2-5 and V is TRBV30; a possible D gene is TRBD2 (5 bases). The germline V gene encodes CDR1 GTSNPN and CDR2 SVGIG (reference sequence). Trimming took 1 base from V and 1 from J, leaving 7 bases between them. This CDR3 has 13 amino acids. The CDR3 protein is CAWSGGSQETQYF. The CDR3 DNA reads as TGTGCCTGGAGTGGAGGGAGCCAAGAGACCCAGTACTTC.

The rearrangement links TRBV9 to TRBJ2-2; 7 positions match TRBD2. Germline loops: CDR1 SGDLS, CDR2 YYNGEE. V trimming: 4 bases; J trimming: 2 bases; junction bases outside the gene matches: 5. The CDR3 consists of 15 residues. CDR3 in amino acids: CASSPRLANTGELFF. DNA of the CDR3: TGTGCCAGCAGCCCTAGACTAGCAAACACCGGGGAGCTGTTTTTT.

The chain employs TRBV7-3 and TRBJ1-3; D remains ambiguous. The CDR3 sequence is 14 residues long. V dropped 0 bases and J dropped 1 base, with 4 bases sitting between them. Germline V gene data show CDR1 as SGHTA and CDR2 as FQGTGA. The CDR3 DNA reads as TGTGCCAGCAGCTTAACAGGGTCTGGAAACACCATATATTTT. It translates to CASSLTGSGNTIYF.

In this sample, this clone turned up once. The chain couples TRBV9 to TRBJ2-1; 9 bases are a match to TRBD2. Germline trimming cut 4 bases from V and 2 bases from J; bases unmatched to any gene: 7. Germline CDR1 and CDR2: SGDLS and YYNGEE. CDR3 length: 16 residues. The CDR3 loop reads CASSPRTSVAYNEQFF. The DNA for the CDR3 is TGTGCCAGCAGCCCACGGACTAGCGTAGCCTACAATGAGCAGTTCTTC.

Points on this clone: The junction differs from germline at one of its ends, possibly a read error. This CDR3 reads CVSSPGPGYGYTF. As DNA, the CDR3 is TGTGTCAGCAGCCCAGGGCCAGGATATGGCTACACCTTC. This rearrangement joins TRBV7-3 to TRBJ1-2; tentative D call: TRBD1 (5 bases). CDR3 length: 13 residues. Per germline, CDR1 SGHTA and CDR2 FQGTGA.

The V gene is TRBV18, the J gene TRBJ2-3; the D call may be TRBD1 or TRBD2 (6 bases each). Germline loops: CDR1 KGHSH, CDR2 LQKENI. The V end lost 11 bases, the J end lost 4 bases, and 13 bases lay between the germline ends. The CDR3 sequence is 12 residues long. The CDR3 nucleotides are TGTGCCTCGAGGGGGGTGGCAGATACGCAGTATTTT. Translated, it gives CASRGVADTQYF.

The chain uses TRBV6-9 and TRBJ2-5; D is undetermined. CDR1 is MNHGY, CDR2 SVAAGI, per germline. This CDR3 is built from 15 residues. Trimming stripped 6 bases from V and 0 bases from J, with 14 bases between. The CDR3 region is CASRFEGMYQETQYF. The CDR3 DNA reads TGTGCCAGCAGATTTGAAGGGATGTACCAAGAGACCCAGTACTTC.

This sequence joins TRBV7-2 and TRBJ2-5; possibly TRBD1 for D (5 bases). This CDR3 has 15 residues. Germline CDR1 and CDR2: SGHTA and FQGNSA. Between the trimmed V and J ends, which lost 2 bases and 2 bases, there was a span of 12 bases. CDR3 sequence reads: CASSLTQGRQETQYF. CDR3 bases: TGTGCCAGCAGCTTAACGCAGGGTCGGCAAGAGACCCAGTACTTC.

This chain joins TRBV27 and TRBJ1-6, with 7 bases that match TRBD1. CDR3 length: 16 residues. The trim removed 1 base at V and 11 bases at J, leaving 11 bases unmatched. The V gene's germline CDR1 is MNHEY and CDR2 SMNVEV (reference sequence). CDR3 DNA: TGTGCCAGCAGTTTATATCTAAGACAGGGATCTACACCCCTCCACTTT. Translating it yields CASSLYLRQGSTPLHF.

The chain has TRBV19 and TRBJ2-3; TRBD2 matches at 14 bases. The CDR3 is made up of 17 amino acids. After removal of 3 bases from V and 5 bases from J, the junction contained 7 bases not matched to a gene. Germline V gene data show CDR1 as LNHDA and CDR2 as SQIVND (reference sequence). CDR3 protein: CASSMVGLAGVIDTQYF. For the CDR3, the DNA is TGTGCCAGTAGTATGGTGGGACTAGCGGGAGTAATAGATACGCAGTATTTT.

The chain employs TRBV5-1 and TRBJ1-6; 7 positions match TRBD1. The germline V gene encodes CDR1 SGHRS and CDR2 YFSETQ. This CDR3 comprises 18 residues. The J segment lost 0 bases and the V segment lost 0 bases, leaving 6 bases of the junction unmatched. CDR3 protein: CASSLVTQGSSYNSPLHF. The CDR3 region has the DNA TGCGCCAGCAGCTTGGTTACACAGGGGAGCTCCTATAATTCACCCCTCCACTTT. The full variable domain, in which reference TRBV5-1 and TRBJ1-6 provide the parts outside the CDR3, is KAGVTQTPRYLIKTRGQQVTLSCSPISGHRSVSWYQQTPGQGLQFLFEYFSETQRNKGNFPGRFSGRQFSNSRSEMNVSTLELGDSALYLCASSLVTQGSSYNSPLHFGNGTRLTVT.

This clone was recorded once. The V and J genes are TRBV10-3 and TRBJ1-2; D might be TRBD1 (6 bases). Germline loops: CDR1 ENHRY, CDR2 SYGVKD. CDR3 length equals 11 residues. V lost 10 bases to trimming and J lost 3 bases, with 9 bases between them. The CDR3 DNA reads TGTGCCACCCGGACAGACTATGGCTACACCTTC. Amino acid sequence: CATRTDYGYTF.

The J gene is TRBJ2-4, the V gene TRBV5-4; possibly TRBD1 for D (6 bases). The V gene's germline CDR1 is SGHNT and CDR2 YYREEE (reference sequence). V was clipped by 4 bases and J by 1 base, with 12 bases between them. CDR3 length equals 15 residues. In DNA form, the CDR3 reads TGTGCCAGCAGCGACCTGGGGGCGGCCAAAAACATTCAGTACTTC. Translation: CASSDLGAAKNIQYF.